Listed here are 27 T cell receptor beta chains from one sample, sequenced in a study of cytomegalovirus exposure and HLA in healthy donors. Vbeta (60) and Jbeta (13) primers were used in the PCR. Produced via immunoSEQ multiplex PCR; TCRdb's table is partial and in-frame only. The sample data list tens of thousands of clones. Material: PBMCs. These receptors were collected from a man aged 50 or older in good health and CMV-seropositive.

V and J are TRBV11-2 and TRBJ2-7, with D maybe TRBD1 (6 bases). The CDR3 is 15 residues long. V dropped 5 bases and J dropped 0 bases, with 14 bases sitting between them. CDR1 and CDR2 (germline): SGHAT, FQNNGV. CDR3 loop: CASSDTGPLSYEQYF. CDR3 DNA: TGTGCCAGCAGCGACACAGGGCCCCTCTCCTACGAGCAGTACTTC.

The chain employs TRBV15 and TRBJ2-7; 14 bases line up with TRBD2. Germline values: CDR1 LNHNV, CDR2 YYDKDF (reference sequence). The CDR3 has 18 amino acids. V shed 4 bases, J shed 3 bases, and the junction held 11 bases outside the gene matches. CDR3 region: CATSTGLAGEWVGYEQYF. The DNA of the CDR3 is TGTGCCACCAGCACGGGACTAGCGGGAGAGTGGGTGGGCTACGAGCAGTACTTC.

The gene calls are TRBV19 and TRBJ2-3, with D possibly TRBD2 on 6 matching bases. CDR1 LNHDA and CDR2 SQIVND come from the germline V gene (reference sequence). V shed 7 bases and J shed 3 bases, with 17 bases lying between them. This CDR3 has 15 residues. Written as DNA, the CDR3 is TGTGCCAGTAACGCGGGGCCCTGGAGGACAGATACGCAGTATTTT. Protein sequence: CASNAGPWRTDTQYF.

V and J are TRBV6-1 and TRBJ1-4; no reliable D call. The CDR3 runs 17 residues. The V gene's germline CDR1 is MNHNS and CDR2 SASEGT. The V end lost 2 bases, the J end lost 4 bases, and 17 bases lay between the germline ends. Written as DNA, the CDR3 is TGTGCCAGCAGTGAAATGTACATTCGCCGCCTTAATGAAAAACTGTTTTTT. Translation gives CASSEMYIRRLNEKLFF.

This chain connects TRBV25-1 to TRBJ1-2; D not certain. Trimming stripped 5 bases from V and 8 bases from J, with 15 bases between. CDR1 is MGHDK, CDR2 SYGVNS, per germline. The CDR3 sequence is 13 residues long. CDR3 sequence reads: CASSHSEMWGYTF. CDR3 in DNA: TGTGCCAGCAGTCACTCGGAGATGTGGGGCTACACCTTC.

The chain joins TRBV28 to TRBJ2-3, with TRBD1 identical over 7 bases. Per germline, CDR1 MDHEN and CDR2 SYDVKM. With 1 base clipped from V and 3 bases from J, the junction kept 13 bases outside the gene matches. The CDR3 is 18 amino acids. In DNA, the CDR3 is TGTGCCAGCAGTTTATCTTTGGGACAGCGACTACTGACAGATACGCAGTATTTT. Its protein product is CASSLSLGQRLLTDTQYF.

The V gene is TRBV6-5, the J gene TRBJ2-7, with 10 nucleotides matching TRBD2. Germline CDR1 is MNHEY and CDR2 is SVGAGI. V lost 0 bases, J lost 4 bases, and 3 bases stayed unmatched. The CDR3 extends over 15 amino acids. DNA for the CDR3: TGTGCCAGCAGTTACTCCAGCGGGAGGGTTTACGAGCAGTACTTC. Its translation: CASSYSSGRVYEQYF.

The chain joins TRBV2 to TRBJ1-1; the match to TRBD1 covers 8 bases. CDR1 and CDR2 from the germline V gene are SNHLY and FYNNEI. This CDR3 spans 16 amino acids. V lost 6 bases to trimming and J lost 6 bases; unmatched junction nucleotides: 15. Here the CDR3 reads CASRRAQRTGPPEAFF. CDR3 coding DNA: TGTGCCAGCAGGAGGGCCCAACGGACAGGGCCTCCTGAAGCTTTCTTT.

The gene calls are TRBV19 and TRBJ1-5; maybe TRBD1 (6 bases). This CDR3 contains 16 residues. CDR1 LNHDA and CDR2 SQIVND come from the germline V gene (reference sequence). The V end lost 7 bases, the J end lost 2 bases, and 18 bases lay between the germline ends. CDR3 amino acids: CASTPWTVTRNQPQHF. CDR3 in DNA: TGTGCCAGTACCCCCTGGACAGTTACTCGCAATCAGCCCCAGCATTTT.

This sequence joins TRBV4-2 and TRBJ2-3; the match to TRBD2 covers 7 bases. This CDR3 is 14 amino acids long. Trimming took 2 bases from V and 6 from J; bases not matched to a gene: 5. In germline, CDR1 is LGHNA, CDR2 YNFKEQ. CDR3 region: CASSQLAEGDTQYF. The CDR3 DNA reads TGTGCCAGCAGCCAACTAGCGGAGGGGGATACGCAGTATTTT.

The V call is TRBV7-6, the J call TRBJ2-7; no clear D. The germline gives CDR1 SGHVS, CDR2 FNYEAQ. V dropped 0 bases and J dropped 0 bases, with 3 bases sitting between them. The CDR3 has 13 amino acids. The CDR3 bases are TGTGCCAGCAGCTTAGCCCTCTCCTACGAGCAGTACTTC. This sequence encodes CASSLALSYEQYF.

CDR3 loop: CAWSVELVQFF. Here the CDR3 DNA reads TGTGCCTGGAGTGTCGAATTAGTTCAGTTCTTC. The V gene is TRBV30, the J gene TRBJ2-1; D not resolved. There are 11 residues in the CDR3. V dropped 0 bases and J dropped 13 bases, with 10 bases sitting between them. The germline gives CDR1 GTSNPN, CDR2 SVGIG (reference sequence).

The chain couples TRBV18 to TRBJ1-5, with no clear D. CDR1 KGHSH and CDR2 LQKENI come from the germline V gene. This CDR3 spans 15 amino acids. Trimming took off 6 bases at V and 2 bases at J, with 14 bases between the two ends. CDR3 region: CASSDQDGGNQPQHF. The CDR3 DNA reads TGTGCCAGCTCCGATCAGGACGGGGGCAATCAGCCCCAGCATTTT.

The chain joins TRBV30 to TRBJ2-7; 7 bases line up with TRBD2. This CDR3 comprises 12 residues. Germline lookup yields CDR1 GTSNPN and CDR2 SVGIG (reference sequence). V gave up 1 base and J gave up 6 bases; unmatched junction bases: 3. CDR3 coding DNA: TGTGCCTGGAGTGGGGGGGGAGGCGAGCAGTACTTC. Protein sequence: CAWSGGGGEQYF.

The V gene is TRBV6-5, the J gene TRBJ1-1, with unresolved D. V was shortened by 0 bases and J by 4 bases, with 15 bases between the two germline ends. Germline CDR1 is MNHEY and CDR2 is SVGAGI. The CDR3 spans 16 residues. The CDR3 nucleotides are TGTGCCAGCAGTTACTCCCGGGTCTCTGTTCGCACTGAAGCTTTCTTT. Its translation is CASSYSRVSVRTEAFF.

The chain couples TRBV2 to TRBJ1-2; D ambiguous. This CDR3 comprises 13 residues. V was clipped by 3 bases and J by 6 bases, with 11 bases between them. Per germline, CDR1 SNHLY and CDR2 FYNNEI. CDR3 region: CASSERRSNGYTF. Here the CDR3 DNA reads TGTGCCAGCAGTGAGCGCCGGAGCAATGGCTACACCTTC. Full variable domain (missing parts from reference TRBV2 and TRBJ1-2): EPEVTQTPSHQVTQMGQEVILRCVPISNHLYFYWYRQILGQKVEFLVSFYNNEISEKSEIFDDQFSVERPDGSNFTLKIRSTKLEDSAMYFCASSERRSNGYTFGSGTRLTVV.

V gene TRBV19 combines with J gene TRBJ2-5, with 7 bases fitting TRBD2. Germline lookup yields CDR1 LNHDA and CDR2 SQIVND (reference sequence). V was clipped by 1 base and J by 2 bases; unmatched bases: 4. This CDR3 has 15 residues. The CDR3 here is CASSIGGSGQETQYF. Written as DNA, the CDR3 is TGTGCCAGTAGTATAGGCGGGAGCGGGCAAGAGACCCAGTACTTC.

V usage is TRBV4-3 and J usage is TRBJ1-2; TRBD1 might be the D (5 bases). The CDR3 totals 16 residues. From germline, CDR1 is LGHNA and CDR2 YSLEER. V lost 0 bases and J lost 3, with 14 bases in between. The CDR3 DNA is TGCGCCAGCAGCCAAGATCGGAACCCCAGGGACTATGGCTACACCTTC. It encodes CASSQDRNPRDYGYTF.

The genes are TRBV11-2 and TRBJ2-3; 10 positions match TRBD2. Trimming cost V 1 base and J 6 bases; bases outside gene matches: 10. The CDR3 has 17 residues. Germline values: CDR1 SGHAT, CDR2 FQNNGV. CDR3 sequence: CASSLGASGSRVDTQYF. DNA of the CDR3: TGTGCCAGCAGCTTAGGGGCTAGCGGGAGTCGGGTGGATACGCAGTATTTT.

The CDR3 is CASSVGTAGGELFF. The DNA for the CDR3 is TGTGCCAGCAGCGTAGGAACAGCTGGGGGGGAGCTGTTTTTT. The chain carries TRBV9 and TRBJ2-2, with D unresolved. Deletions cut 0 bases from V and 8 bases from J, with 11 bases between. The CDR3 loop spans 14 amino acids. Germline V gene data show CDR1 as SGDLS and CDR2 as YYNGEE.

The V gene is TRBV7-2, the J gene TRBJ1-5; TRBD1 is a possible D gene (5 bases). Looked up from germline, CDR1 is SGHTA and CDR2 is FQGNSA. With 5 bases removed from V and 3 bases from J, the gap between germline ends came to 17 bases. The length of the CDR3 is 16 residues. This chain's CDR3 is CASSPRPQVNNQPQHF. The DNA for the CDR3 is TGTGCCAGCAGCCCCCGCCCACAGGTGAACAATCAGCCCCAGCATTTT. Full variable domain (rest looked up from reference TRBV7-2 and TRBJ1-5): GAGVSQSPSNKVTEKGKDVELRCDPISGHTALYWYRQSLGQGLEFLIYFQGNSAPDKSGLPSDRFSAERTGGSVSTLTIQRTQQEDSAVYLCASSPRPQVNNQPQHFGDGTRLSIL.

The genes are TRBV28 and TRBJ1-2, with TRBD1 as a possible D gene (6 bases). Per the germline V gene, CDR1 is MDHEN and CDR2 is SYDVKM. CDR3 length: 14 residues. Trimming cost V 6 bases and J 2 bases, with 13 bases left between them. CDR3 residues: CASSPPDSNYGYTF. CDR3 sequence (DNA): TGTGCCAGCAGCCCTCCGGACAGCAACTATGGCTACACCTTC.

CDR3 residues: CAISPGEGGDTQYF. As DNA, the CDR3 is TGTGCCATCAGTCCTGGAGAGGGGGGGGATACGCAGTATTTT. The chain uses TRBV10-3 and TRBJ2-3; maybe TRBD2 (7 bases). Trimming shortened V by 5 bases and J by 6 bases, and 15 bases separated the two germline ends. This CDR3 has 14 amino acids. Germline lookup yields CDR1 ENHRY and CDR2 SYGVKD.

The V gene is TRBV4-3, the J gene TRBJ1-4; 7 bases fit TRBD1. Trimming cost V 1 base and J 7 bases; bases outside gene matches: 6. This CDR3 has 15 residues. CDR1 and CDR2 (germline): LGHNA, YSLEER. CDR3 in DNA: TGCGCCAGCAGCCAAGGTGGGACAGATGCTGAAAAACTGTTTTTT. Translation: CASSQGGTDAEKLFF.

CDR3 amino acids: CASSQNTRSADTQYF. CDR3 bases: TGTGCCAGCAGCCAGAATACAAGATCCGCAGATACGCAGTATTTT. The chain combines TRBV4-2 with TRBJ2-3; D call uncertain. CDR3 length equals 15 residues. V dropped 3 bases and J dropped 4 bases, with 14 bases sitting between them. Looked up from germline, CDR1 is LGHNA and CDR2 is YNFKEQ.

The genes are TRBV7-6 and TRBJ2-7, with D possibly matching TRBD2 (5 bases). Trimming left V 1 base short and J 1 base short, with 8 bases between. Germline V CDR1 and CDR2: SGHVS, FNYEAQ. CDR3 length: 14 residues. CDR3 coding DNA: TGTGCCAGCAGCTTAGTCGGCGGGTCCTACGAGCAGTACTTC. Its protein product is CASSLVGGSYEQYF.

The chain recombines TRBV11-2 with TRBJ2-1; no reliable D call. V lost 0 bases and J 3 bases, leaving 18 bases between the germline ends. CDR1 and CDR2 from the germline V gene are SGHAT and FQNNGV. This CDR3 comprises 18 residues. The CDR3 spells CASSLDPLPRYLYNEQFF. The CDR3 nucleotides read TGTGCCAGCAGCTTAGATCCCCTCCCTAGATATCTCTACAATGAGCAGTTCTTC.